This T cell receptor beta chain was sequenced for a study of shared clonotypes between healthy human individuals. Study at large: Researchers assigned three CD4 naive, three CD4 memory, two CD8 naive and one CD8 memory plate to each donor.

Clones were sequenced by immunoSEQ multiplex PCR, and TCRdb holds only the in-frame ones, with some missing. The sample has over a million clones, about 76% seen once; the top ten hold approximately 1.5%. Overall study findings and caveats: At large depth, rarefaction still showed sorted-subset sequencing to be incomplete. Unshared clonotypes carried lower generation probabilities than those common to all four donors.

CDR3 length equals 12 residues. The junction had 1 base not matched to a gene; V was cut back by 6 bases and J by 4 bases. CDR1 is SQVTM, CDR2 ANQGSEA, per germline. This clone was seen only once. Its antigen is currently unknown. Other DNA sequences in this sample translate to the same CDR3. This receptor was taken from a man aged 18-30 years in good health. Sample: memory CD4+ T cells sorted from blood. Subset defined: CD45RA-negative fraction. J is TRBJ2-5 and V is TRBV29-1, with 11 bases fitting TRBD1. CDR3 in DNA: TGCAGCGTGGGGACAGGGGGAGAGACCCAGTACTTC. Protein: CSVGTGGETQYF.